The sequence of this TCR beta chain was determined in a study of molecular identifiers for immune sequencing clone quantification. CDR3 size: 15 residues. CDR1 and CDR2 from the germline V gene are MDHEN and SYDVKM. V was clipped by 5 bases and J by 3 bases, with 16 bases between them. Naive CD8 T cells were FACS-sorted by CD8+CD4-CCR7+CD45RA+ markers. The authors built bulk TCR libraries by previously described methods with listed TCR primers. TCRdb independently ran MiXCR on the PCR reads; one entry per CDR3 protein. The data hold 300,000 to 400,000 distinct CDR3 sequences, with about 22% observed a single time. This clonotype was seen many times. Its antigen remains unknown. The study's findings and limits: Clone sizes that are highly expanded could be underestimated when identical TCR molecules share a barcode.

V gene TRBV28 combines with J gene TRBJ2-5, with D possibly matching TRBD1 (6 bases). This TCR was recovered from a human donor in good health. Some libraries in this study had Jurkat cell RNA spiked in. The sequenced sample consisted of naive CD8+ T cells from blood, with Jurkat cell RNA spiked in. As for subset: FACS-sorted CD8+CD4-CCR7+CD45RA+ naive T cells. CDR3 DNA sequence: TGTGCCAGCAGTCCCAACAGGGTGGACGAAGAGACCCAGTACTTC. This gives the protein CASSPNRVDEETQYF.